Listed below are T cell receptor beta chains from one sample, sequenced in a study of blood T cell repertoires in COVID-19. The protocol was immunoSEQ multiplex PCR, while the TCRdb copy is restricted to in-frame clones and leaves out a portion. The sample includes roughly 140,000 clones, approximately 80% of them seen just once. Sequenced: peripheral blood. The receptors here all came from a woman between 50 and 59 years old in a cohort sampled during active or convalescent COVID-19. Both conserved end residues are part of each CDR3. Fields, in order: clone size, J gene, D gene, V gene, CDR3 DNA, CDR3 protein. The D gene is left open where the match is weak. A row's size may be missing; if present it is once, few, many or a size class.

- TRBJ2-1 TRBD1 TRBV5-8 TGTGCCAGCAGCTTGGCAAAGTCGACAGGGGGTCGCTTAGGTGAGCAGTTCTTC CASSLAKSTGGRLGEQFF
once TRBJ1-5 - TRBV7-6 TGTGCCAGCAGCCCAGGCGGGGTGGGACAGCCCCAGCATTTT CASSPGGVGQPQHF
- TRBJ1-2 - TRBV5-5 TGTGCCAGCAGGATCGCTACGGCTAACTATGGCTACACCTTC CASRIATANYGYTF
- TRBJ2-2 - TRBV29-1 TGCAGCGTTGAATTAAGCAGGGGTGGCGGGGAGCTGTTTTTT CSVELSRGGGELFF
- TRBJ2-1 - TRBV7-3 TGTGCCAGCAGCTTAATCCCACAGGGCTACAATGAGCAGTTCTTC CASSLIPQGYNEQFF
- TRBJ1-2 TRBD1 TRBV9 TGTGCCAGCAGCGTGGGAGACAGGGGTTTCCCTAACTATGGCTACACCTTC CASSVGDRGFPNYGYTF
- TRBJ1-1 - TRBV20-1 TGCAGTGCTTTCTCGGGTAGAATGGCTTTCTTT CSAFSGRMAFF
- TRBJ1-1 - TRBV9 TGTGCCAGCAGCGTAGGGGGGCTGGAAACTGAAGCTTTCTTT CASSVGGLETEAFF
once TRBJ2-5 - TRBV6-6 TGTGCCAGCAGTCAATTCTATGACTTGGATGGAAGGGAGACCCAGTACTTC CASSQFYDLDGRETQYF
- TRBJ1-1 TRBD1 TRBV15 TGTGCCACCAGCAGAGGGACAGGGGGAACTGAAGCTTTCTTT CATSRGTGGTEAFF
- TRBJ2-3 - TRBV2 TGTGCCAGCATGGGGTTGAGGGCGCAGTATTTT CASMGLRAQYF
- TRBJ1-2 - TRBV6-5 TGTGCCAGCAGTTTGGAGAGAGCGAACTATGGCTACACCTTC CASSLERANYGYTF
- TRBJ2-1 TRBD2 TRBV3-1/TRBV3-2 TGTGCCAGCAGCGGGACTAGCGGGGGGTACTATGAGCAGTTCTTC CASSGTSGGYYEQFF
- TRBJ2-3 TRBD2 TRBV4-3 TGCGCCAGCAGCCCCTTTAGCGGGGGGCACGGAGATACGCAGTATTTT CASSPFSGGHGDTQYF
once TRBJ2-7 TRBD1 TRBV4-1 TGCGCCAGCAGCCTCCGGGACAGGGATTCCTACGAGCAGTACTTC CASSLRDRDSYEQYF
- TRBJ1-1 - TRBV5-1 TGCGCCAGCAGCTCGACAGGAGCGAACACTGAAGCTTTCTTT CASSSTGANTEAFF
- TRBJ1-2 - TRBV2 TGTGCCAGCAGTGTGTGGCGACAGGACCTCTATGGCTACACCTTC CASSVWRQDLYGYTF
- TRBJ1-6 - TRBV4-3 TGCGCCAGCAGCAAAGGGACACCGAGCTCCTATAATTCACCCCTCCACTTT CASSKGTPSSYNSPLHF
- TRBJ1-1 TRBD1 TRBV7-2 TGTGCCAGCAGCTTTCAGGGGGGAATGAACACTGAAGCTTTCTTT CASSFQGGMNTEAFF
- TRBJ2-6 TRBD1 TRBV2 TGTGCCAGCAGTCCGACAGGGATTGGGGCCAACGTCCTGACTTTC CASSPTGIGANVLTF
- TRBJ2-5 - TRBV30 TGTGCCTGGAGTGGAGGGGGCCAAGAGACCCAGTACTTC CAWSGGGQETQYF
- TRBJ1-2 TRBD1 TRBV7-9 TGTGCCAACGGAAGGACAGGGCAAAAGGATGGCTACACCTTC CANGRTGQKDGYTF
- TRBJ2-3 - TRBV3-1/TRBV3-2 TGTGCCAGCAGCGAACTAATCACAGATACGCAGTATTTT CASSELITDTQYF